One sample yielded the 21 T cell receptor beta chains listed below, sequenced in a study of T-cell reconstitution after alpha-beta-depleted transplantation in children. The library targeted TCRbeta and was prepared with unique molecular identifiers. TCRdb re-derived calls from the PCR reads in MiXCR, one entry per CDR3 protein. The sample holds about 200,000 distinct CDR3 sequences, 5% to 7.5% seen once. Source: PBMCs, taken before TCRalphabeta/CD19-depleted stem cell transplant. The receptors were sampled from a girl in the first two years of life with combined immunodeficiency, due to receive a stem cell transplant.

This clonotype was observed at least ten times. The V call is TRBV27, the J call TRBJ1-1, with D unclear. CDR3 length: 15 amino acids. Trimming cost V 5 bases and J 5 bases, with 18 bases left between them. The V gene's germline CDR1 is MNHEY and CDR2 SMNVEV (reference sequence). CDR3 region: CASSVRSDGFTEAFF. The CDR3 DNA reads as TGTGCCAGCAGTGTACGGTCCGACGGATTTACTGAAGCTTTCTTT.

Remarks on this clonotype: A much larger clone lies one base from this, so it may be a read error. The rearrangement links TRBV29-1 to TRBJ2-5; 10 bases fit TRBD1. Germline CDR1 and CDR2: SQVTM and ANQGSEA. This CDR3 is 14 amino acids long. The CDR3 loop is CSVDRTGGVESQYF. The CDR3 DNA is TGCAGCGTTGACAGGACAGGGGGAGTTGAGAGCCAGTACTTC.

This clonotype was seen repeatedly, ten times or more. The V gene is TRBV7-2, the J gene TRBJ2-7, with D tentatively TRBD2 (6 bases). Trimming took off 3 bases at V and 2 bases at J, with 14 bases between the two ends. This CDR3 spans 15 amino acids. Germline lookup yields CDR1 SGHTA and CDR2 FQGNSA. CDR3 region: CASSLSGLLTYEQYF. CDR3 sequence (DNA): TGTGCCAGCAGCTTGTCGGGACTTTTAACCTACGAGCAGTACTTC.

This clonotype came up many times. V gene TRBV28 combines with J gene TRBJ2-3, with 11 bases aligning to TRBD2. Germline CDR1 reads MDHEN; CDR2 reads SYDVKM. CDR3 length: 16 residues. Trimming cost V 3 bases and J 2 bases; bases outside gene matches: 4. CDR3 nucleotides: TGTGCCAGCAGTTTTAGCGGGAGGGGGACCACAGATACGCAGTATTTT. Protein: CASSFSGRGTTDTQYF.

The genes are TRBV9 and TRBJ1-1; D remains ambiguous. CDR3 length: 15 amino acids. V was pared by 0 bases and J by 1 base, with 10 bases between. Germline V CDR1 and CDR2: SGDLS, YYNGEE. Here the CDR3 reads CASSVATSANTEAFF. In nucleotides, the CDR3 is TGTGCCAGCAGCGTAGCTACATCCGCGAACACTGAAGCTTTCTTT.

The V and J genes are TRBV11-3 and TRBJ2-7; D is uncertain. Trimming shortened V by 3 bases and J by 2 bases, and 8 bases separated the two germline ends. This CDR3 has 13 residues. Germline lookup yields CDR1 SGHNT and CDR2 YENEEA. CDR3 DNA sequence: TGTGCCAGCAGCTTTCGACCTCCCTACGAGCAGTACTTC. Its translation: CASSFRPPYEQYF.

The rearrangement links TRBV20-1 to TRBJ2-7, with no clear D. The CDR3 length is 15 residues. Trimming took off 5 bases at V and 0 bases at J, with 17 bases between the two ends. Germline values: CDR1 DFQATT, CDR2 SNEGSKA (reference sequence). This chain's CDR3 is CSASTGLESSYEQYF. The CDR3 nucleotides read TGCAGTGCTTCCACCGGGCTAGAAAGCTCCTACGAGCAGTACTTC.

This clonotype was seen only a few times. The chain employs TRBV5-5 and TRBJ2-7; D may be TRBD2 (6 bases). The V and J ends lost 4 bases and 3 bases respectively, with 11 bases between them. The CDR3 has 13 amino acids. CDR1 and CDR2 from the germline V gene are SGHKS and YYEKEE (reference sequence). The CDR3 region has the DNA TGTGCCAGCAGCCCAGGGACTCACTACGAGCAGTACTTC. Translating it yields CASSPGTHYEQYF.

This clonotype has only a few counts. The gene calls are TRBV7-3 and TRBJ2-2; 7 bases align to TRBD1. Germline CDR1 and CDR2: SGHTA and FQGTGA. V was clipped by 1 base and J by 7 bases; unmatched bases: 3. The CDR3 is 14 amino acids. The CDR3: CASSLRQGDGELFF. The DNA for the CDR3 is TGTGCCAGCAGCTTAAGGCAGGGGGACGGGGAGCTGTTTTTT.

This clonotype was observed many times. This CDR3 reads CSASGWVDNEKLFF. CDR3 coding DNA: TGCAGTGCTAGTGGGTGGGTAGATAATGAAAAACTGTTTTTT. V and J are TRBV20-1 and TRBJ1-4; D remains unclear. With 3 bases removed from V and 4 bases from J, the gap between germline ends came to 12 bases. The length of the CDR3 is 14 residues. Germline lookup yields CDR1 DFQATT and CDR2 SNEGSKA (reference sequence).

This clonotype was counted only a few times. This chain links TRBV18 with TRBJ1-2, with D tentatively TRBD1 (6 bases). The CDR3 is 15 amino acids. The germline gives CDR1 KGHSH, CDR2 LQKENI. Deletions cut 6 bases from V and 5 bases from J, with 19 bases between. CDR3 amino acids: CASSGDTSPSYGYTF. The CDR3 DNA reads as TGTGCCAGCTCCGGGGACACCTCCCCATCTTATGGCTACACCTTC.

This clonotype was found a few times. This chain links TRBV29-1 with TRBJ2-7; 11 bases fit TRBD2. Germline loops: CDR1 SQVTM, CDR2 ANQGSEA. This CDR3 region has 18 residues. The J segment lost 3 bases and the V segment lost 0 bases, leaving 13 bases of the junction unmatched. The CDR3 bases are TGCAGCGTTGAAGATCTCTTAGGGACTAGCGGCCTCGACTACGAGCAGTACTTC. It specifies CSVEDLLGTSGLDYEQYF.

The chain recombines TRBV20-1 with TRBJ2-7; D might be TRBD2 (6 bases). V lost 6 bases and J 2 bases, leaving 14 bases between the germline ends. The CDR3 is 13 residues long. Germline loops: CDR1 DFQATT, CDR2 SNEGSKA (reference sequence). The CDR3 loop reads CSAGGRGTYEQYF. CDR3 nucleotides: TGCAGTGCAGGTGGGCGGGGAACCTACGAGCAGTACTTC.

This clonotype occurred many times. The chain carries TRBV19 and TRBJ1-1; D ambiguous. The V end was cut by 3 bases, the J end by 2 bases, with 10 bases between. CDR3 length: 14 residues. CDR1 and CDR2 (germline): LNHDA, SQIVND (reference sequence). In DNA, the CDR3 is TGTGCCAGTAGTATCCGGCAGGCCAACACTGAAGCTTTCTTT. Translating it yields CASSIRQANTEAFF.

This clonotype has a count of ten or more. The chain combines TRBV5-1 with TRBJ2-7, with 7 bases identical to TRBD1. V shed 1 base, J shed 3 bases, and the junction held 7 bases outside the gene matches. Germline values: CDR1 SGHRS, CDR2 YFSETQ. The CDR3 covers 15 residues. CDR3 residues: CASSLSFYRGYEQYF. The CDR3 nucleotides are TGCGCCAGCAGCTTGAGTTTTTACAGGGGCTACGAGCAGTACTTC.

This clonotype was found many times. The chain joins TRBV29-1 to TRBJ2-7; D might be TRBD2 (6 bases). The germline V gene encodes CDR1 SQVTM and CDR2 ANQGSEA. The CDR3 extends over 14 amino acids. The V end was cut by 4 bases, the J end by 4 bases, with 17 bases between. In nucleotides, the CDR3 is TGCAGCGTTGTCGGCTCCGGGACTCCTTACGAGCAGTACTTC. Protein product: CSVVGSGTPYEQYF.

The chain employs TRBV7-9 and TRBJ2-5; D is undetermined. This CDR3 comprises 12 residues. Trimming removed 4 bases from V and 9 bases from J, with 12 bases in between. The germline V gene has CDR1 SEHNR and CDR2 FQNEAQ (reference sequence). The CDR3 sequence: CASSSTQMAQYF. In DNA form, the CDR3 reads TGTGCCAGCAGCTCGACACAGATGGCCCAGTACTTC.

This clonotype was counted at least ten times. V and J are TRBV12-3 or TRBV12-4 and TRBJ1-4; no firm D call. This CDR3 comprises 15 residues. Trimming cost V 5 bases and J 1 base, with 11 bases left between them. The chain's CDR3 is CASSLQVLTNEKLFF. The CDR3 DNA reads TGTGCCAGCAGTCTCCAGGTTTTAACTAATGAAAAACTGTTTTTT.

This clonotype was counted at least ten times. The V gene is TRBV2, the J gene TRBJ2-3; TRBD1 agrees at 9 bases. The germline CDR1 and CDR2 sequences are SNHLY and FYNNEI. The CDR3 extends over 14 amino acids. V shed 7 bases and J 6 bases; nucleotides not matched to a gene: 8. CDR3 amino acids: CASITRDRADTQYF. DNA for the CDR3: TGTGCCAGCATAACTCGGGACAGGGCCGATACGCAGTATTTT.

This clonotype was seen ten or more times. This chain uses TRBV7-2 with TRBJ2-7, with 8 bases identical to TRBD1. The CDR3 covers 14 residues. V lost 5 bases to trimming and J lost 2 bases; unmatched junction nucleotides: 5. CDR1 SGHTA and CDR2 FQGNSA come from the germline V gene. CDR3 region: CASSTGTGPYEQYF. CDR3 sequence (DNA): TGTGCCAGCAGCACCGGGACAGGCCCCTACGAGCAGTACTTC. The complete variable domain, with remaining parts taken from reference TRBV7-2 and TRBJ2-7, reads GAGVSQSPSNKVTEKGKDVELRCDPISGHTALYWYRQSLGQGLEFLIYFQGNSAPDKSGLPSDRFSAERTGGSVSTLTIQRTQQEDSAVYLCASSTGTGPYEQYFGPGTRLTVT.

There are many counts of this clonotype. The chain joins TRBV27 to TRBJ1-2, with a weak D call TRBD1 (5 bases). V gave up 2 bases and J gave up 8 bases, with 12 bases separating them. CDR1 is MNHEY and CDR2 is SMNVEV in the germline V gene (reference sequence). CDR3 length equals 13 residues. CDR3 nucleotide sequence: TGTGCCAGCAGTTTAGGGACCGGGGTCGGCTACACCTTC. This codes for CASSLGTGVGYTF.